Described below is a single TCR beta chain sequence and its context. Its binding antigen is unknown. No much larger clone is present one base from it, and per-base qualities are unavailable. CDR1 and CDR2, per the germline V gene, are SGHDN and FVKESK. V is cut by 4 bases and J by 1 base, and the space between the germline ends is 19 bases. The CDR3 covers 17 residues, taking in both the cysteine and the phenylalanine. Only CDR3 DNA is held: 51 bases, read in frame from base 1. The immunoSEQ Assay, a bias-controlled multiplex PCR, was used to amplify TCRbeta CDR3 regions from genomic DNA. The study's own analysis went as follows. Nucleated cell counts per sample were estimated from amplification of reference gene primers within the assay. To quantify the absolute abundance of each unique TCRbeta CDR3 rearrangement, sequence reads were collapsed and filtered. For each sample, productive Simpson clonality was calculated as the square root of Simpson's diversity index across productive rearrangements. TCRdb provides this immuneACCESS table in a form limited to in-frame rearrangements. Some clones are lacking; in checked studies, under half of them reflect an unresolved V gene, and why the rest are absent is not known. The DNA was the basis for D and trimming; V, J and clone size are from that table. The sample yields over 200,000 clones; approximately 91% were counted once. Under 7% of the sample is in the top ten clones.

These data are taken from a study of blood T cell repertoires in COVID-19 (dated by TCRdb to 2020 to 2021). In the study overall: Collaborator samples came from the United States, Italy and Spain and covered acute and convalescent phases of COVID-19. The prospective study material was composed of cDNA or gDNA derived from T cells, B-cell-depleted T cells, or PBMCs. The dataset comprised deeply sampled blood TCRbeta repertoires from subjects exposed to, actively infected with, or recovered from COVID-19. The repertoires were released in a freely available public database meant as a resource for research on the immune response to SARS-CoV-2. Samples came from the ongoing ImmuneRACE study (first 160 participants) plus 1,254 subjects from 6 global collaborators. Nearly every sample came with metadata listing a de-identified subject ID, COVID-19 status, age in years and sex. Where available, HLA class I and class II types were obtained from metadata supplied by the sample provider rather than from assay-based typing.

Samples from volunteer blood donors who had recovered from COVID-19 were contributed by a second Seattle source. The collaborating institutions used their own protocols to collect whole blood in K2EDTA tubes. For TCRbeta analysis, collaborators shipped samples in one of three forms: frozen whole blood, isolated PBMCs, or DNA extracted from either of those sample types. Overall study outcomes, separate from this receptor: The amount of clinical and demographic metadata varied by source and participant and was provided uncurated.

This receptor chain uses TRBV14 and TRBJ1-1; a weak D assignment points to TRBD1 (6 bases agree). Sample: peripheral blood. The receptor comes from a man between 60 and 75 years old who had recovered from COVID-19. At the DNA level, the sequence is TGTGCCAGCAGCCGCCGCGGCCCGACCAGGGGGAACACTGAAGCTTTCTTT. It translates as CASSRRGPTRGNTEAFF.